Below, one T cell receptor (beta chain) is given with its context. What it binds is not known. These data come from a study of beta chain features in type 1 diabetes. Study-wide results and caveats: Compared with healthy donors, patients appeared to share more similar naive, central memory and regulatory TCRB repertoires. The influence of HLA type on TCRB rearrangement stayed undetermined. VDJ junctions sequenced from type 1 diabetes patients showed fewer insertions and more deletions.

cDNA synthesis used the whole RNA isolate, giving expressed TCRB sequences. Profiled with immunoSEQ multiplex PCR; TCRdb holds only in-frame clones, not every one. The table has around 160,000 clones, around 51% seen once; the top ten hold around 0.45%. CDR1 is SQVTM and CDR2 is ANQGSEA in the germline V gene. After removal of 1 base from V and 5 bases from J, the junction contained 12 bases not matched to a gene. CDR3 length: 16 amino acids. Material: Tregs from blood. The chain employs TRBV29-1 and TRBJ2-7; 9 positions agree with TRBD1. This receptor was taken from a man between 18 and 29 years old in good health. The CDR3 loop is CSVEGCRRQGVDEQYF. In DNA, the CDR3 is TGCAGCGTTGAAGGTTGTAGAAGACAGGGGGTGGACGAGCAGTACTTC.